This TCR beta chain was retrieved from a study of molecular identifiers for immune sequencing clone quantification. Study in general: In replicates, RNA from around 20,000 or 100,000 naive CD8 cells was divided five ways and four parts were sequenced.

The ends lost 3 bases at V and 7 bases at J; junction bases unmatched: 8. The germline CDR1 and CDR2 sequences are SGHVS and FNYEAQ. This CDR3 spans 14 amino acids. In TCRdb, the PCR reads were re-called with MiXCR into one record per CDR3 protein. The sample consists of under 350,000 distinct CDR3 sequences, under 25% of them appearing once. The study's findings and limits: Clonotypes surpassing 20 RNA copies contained over 98% of effector molecules, versus under 1% in naive cells.

Points on this clonotype: Antigen specificity is unknown.

This receptor was taken from a human donor in good health. Some libraries in this study had Jurkat cell RNA spiked in. Sequenced sample: naive CD8+ T cells from blood, with Jurkat cell RNA spiked in. Subset meaning: FACS-sorted CD8+CD4-CCR7+CD45RA+ naive T cells. The chain is built from TRBV7-6 and TRBJ2-7, with 8 bases lining up with TRBD1. The CDR3 loop is CASSFETGAWEQYF. The CDR3 DNA reads TGTGCCAGCAGCTTCGAGACAGGGGCATGGGAGCAGTACTTC. Full variable domain (rest looked up from reference TRBV7-6 and TRBJ2-7): GAGVSQSPRYKVTKRGQDVALRCDPISGHVSLYWYRQALGQGPEFLTYFNYEAQQDKSGLPNDRFSAERPEGSISTLTIQRTEQRDSAMYRCASSFETGAWEQYFGPGTRLTVT.